Following are 15 T cell receptor beta chains from one sample sequenced in a study of shared clonotypes between healthy human individuals. Sequencing used immunoSEQ multiplex PCR; TCRdb keeps in-frame clones, though not all of them. This sample carries about 490,000 clones, 81% of them seen once, and the ten largest clones take about 13%. Input material: PBMCs. Source of these receptors: a woman in her forties in good health. Some clones in this sample may be carry-over from other donors' samples.

This chain links TRBV28 with TRBJ2-7, with 7 bases fitting TRBD1. CDR3 size: 15 residues. V dropped 6 bases and J dropped 1; count of bases not matched to a gene: 9. Germline V lookup: CDR1 MDHEN, CDR2 SYDVKM. CDR3 coding DNA: TGTGCCAGCAGCCCGCCGGGACAGTCATCCTACGAGCAGTACTTC. As protein: CASSPPGQSSYEQYF.

A single count supports this clone. The chain combines TRBV4-3 with TRBJ1-1, with a tentative D call TRBD1 (6 bases). The germline V gene encodes CDR1 LGHNA and CDR2 YSLEER. The CDR3 spans 14 residues. The V and J ends lost 4 bases and 7 bases respectively, with 16 bases between them. CDR3 region: CASSLPGGLNEAFF. Here the CDR3 DNA reads TGCGCCAGCAGCCTCCCCGGGGGGCTGAATGAAGCTTTCTTT.

Of note for this clone: Since a far larger clone is one base different, this is likely a read error. V and J are TRBV28 and TRBJ2-3; D uncertain. This CDR3 is built from 14 residues. V was pared by 7 bases and J by 1 base, with 12 bases between. Germline assignment: CDR1 MDHEN and CDR2 SYDVKM. Written as DNA, the CDR3 is TGTGCCAGCAATTTTGTGGCGGGCACAGATACGCAGTATTTT. Translated, it gives CASNFVAGTDTQYF.

Concerning this clone: This likely stems from a read error, as it lies one base from a far larger clone. V gene TRBV19 combines with J gene TRBJ2-7; D remains unclear. The germline V and J ends were trimmed by 4 bases and 0 bases, with 13 bases remaining between them. Germline assignment: CDR1 LNHDA and CDR2 SQIVND (reference sequence). The CDR3 totals 15 residues. CDR3 loop: CASSTLQTNSYEQYF. CDR3 sequence (DNA): TGTGCCAGTAGTACCCTACAGACCAACTCCTACGAGCAGTACTTC.

With respect to this clone: The junction departs from the called germline gene at one end, perhaps through a read error. Other DNA sequences of this sample code for an identical CDR3. The rearrangement joins TRBV5-4 to TRBJ1-1, with 7 nucleotides matching TRBD1. In germline, CDR1 is SGHNT, CDR2 YYREEE (reference sequence). CDR3 length equals 16 residues. This CDR3 reads CASSLGTGVEDTEAFF. As DNA, the CDR3 is TGCGCCAGCAGCTTGGGTACAGGGGTTGAGGACACTGAAGCTTTCTTT. Drawing the rest from reference TRBV5-4 and TRBJ1-1, the complete variable domain is ETGVTQSPTHLIKTRGQQVTLRCSSQSGHNTVSWYQQALGQGPQFIFQYYREEENGRGNFPPRFSGLQFPNYSSELNVNALELDDSALYLCASSLGTGVEDTEAFFGQGTRLTVV.

This clone was counted between two and nine times. The V call is TRBV7-9, the J call TRBJ1-1; 8 bases match TRBD1. This CDR3 spans 14 amino acids. Trimming removed 5 bases from V and 5 bases from J; junction bases left unmatched: 7. The germline V gene has CDR1 SEHNR and CDR2 FQNEAQ (reference sequence). The CDR3 DNA follows: TGTGCCAGCAGCCCCACAGGGGGAGGGACTGAAGCTTTCTTT. Its protein is CASSPTGGGTEAFF.

In the case of this clone: This likely stems from a read error, as it lies one base from a far larger clone. The chain combines TRBV29-1 with TRBJ1-5; D is unresolved. Germline V gene sequence: CDR1 SQVTM, CDR2 ANQGSEA. V lost 4 bases and J 7 bases, leaving 11 bases between the germline ends. This CDR3 is built from 12 residues. The CDR3 nucleotides read TGCAGCGTTGTAATAGAGCAGCAGCCCCAGCATTTT. Translating it yields CSVVIEQQPQHF.

Of note for this clone: This likely stems from a read error, as it lies one base from a far larger clone. Other DNA sequences in the same sample also yield this CDR3. The gene calls are TRBV6-6 and TRBJ2-2, with D possibly matching TRBD1 (6 bases). Germline values: CDR1 MNHNY, CDR2 SVGAGI (reference sequence). The V end was cut by 9 bases, the J end by 5 bases, with 19 bases between. The CDR3 runs to 15 residues. CDR3 nucleotide sequence: TGTGCCAGTAGGCCACAGGGTTCGGGTACCGGGGAGCTGTTTTTT. Translated: CASRPQGSGTGELFF.

This clone was seen repeatedly, ten times or more. This chain connects TRBV11-2 to TRBJ2-3; D uncertain. V lost 5 bases and J lost 3, with 6 bases in between. The germline gives CDR1 SGHAT, CDR2 FQNNGV. This CDR3 region has 12 residues. The CDR3 DNA sequence: TGTGCCAGCAGCCAAAATACAGATACGCAGTATTTT. Translating it yields CASSQNTDTQYF.

Notes on this clone: This is likely an artifact of a read error, given a far larger clone one base away. This chain uses TRBV30 with TRBJ1-1; tentative D call: TRBD1 (6 bases). The CDR3 length is 14 residues. Germline lookup yields CDR1 GTSNPN and CDR2 SVGIG (reference sequence). V lost 6 bases and J 0 bases, leaving 14 bases between the germline ends. The CDR3 region is CACSGQTMNTEAFF. The DNA of the CDR3 is TGTGCCTGTAGCGGACAGACGATGAACACTGAAGCTTTCTTT.

Details on this clone: A single base is all that separates this from a far larger clone, so a read error is likely. The conserved closing phenylalanine or tryptophan is absent in this CDR3, likely reflecting a read error. The chain joins TRBV5-6 to TRBJ2-7; TRBD1 matches 10 bases. Trimming took 3 bases from V and 2 from J; bases not matched to a gene: 14. The germline gives CDR1 SGHDT, CDR2 YYEEEE. The CDR3 is 18 amino acids. CDR3 bases: TGTGCCAGCAGCTCCCACCGGGACAGGGGTATCGTTACCTACGAGCAGTACTTA. It encodes CASSSHRDRGIVTYEQYL.

Details on this clone: This likely stems from a read error, as it lies one base from a far larger clone. Distinct nucleotide sequences in the sample also encode this CDR3. The chain's CDR3 is CSVAGLAGYEQYF. In DNA, the CDR3 is TGCAGCGTCGCGGGACTAGCGGGCTACGAGCAGTACTTC. V and J are TRBV29-1 and TRBJ2-7, with 12 bases lining up with TRBD2. Germline V CDR1 and CDR2: SQVTM, ANQGSEA. This CDR3 has 13 residues. V shed 6 bases and J 3 bases; nucleotides not matched to a gene: 3.

On this clone: Given a far larger clone just one base away, this is likely a sequencing read error. The chain is built from TRBV4-2 and TRBJ2-7; possibly TRBD1 for D (6 bases). Germline V gives CDR1 LGHNA, CDR2 YNFKEQ. The CDR3 is 15 residues long. CDR3 bases: TGTGCCGGCAGCCAAGACGGACAGTTAACTCGCGAGCAGTACTTC. This encodes CAGSQDGQLTREQYF.

This clone was recorded a few times. V is TRBV5-1 and J is TRBJ1-1; 10 positions agree with TRBD1. The germline gives CDR1 SGHRS, CDR2 YFSETQ. V shed 9 bases, J shed 5 bases, and the junction held 10 bases outside the gene matches. The length of the CDR3 is 14 residues. The CDR3 region is CATTEDRGETEAFF. The CDR3 DNA is TGCGCCACTACGGAGGACAGGGGGGAAACTGAAGCTTTCTTT.

This chain uses TRBV7-9 with TRBJ2-5; the D gene is possibly TRBD2 (6 bases). Germline CDR1 reads SEHNR; CDR2 reads FQNEAQ (reference sequence). There are 14 residues in the CDR3. The V and J ends lost 7 bases and 1 base respectively, with 13 bases between them. CDR3 in DNA: TGTGCCAGCACCCCTCGGGGGTTCCAAGAGACCCAGTACTTC. Encoded protein: CASTPRGFQETQYF.